A single sample is the source of the 3 T cell receptor beta chains below, sequenced in a study of beta chain features in type 1 diabetes. The authors reverse transcribed all of the isolated RNA, so sequencing captured expressed TCRB transcripts. Repertoires were generated with immunoSEQ multiplex PCR, while TCRdb's copy carries only in-frame clones and drops some. The data show about 250,000 clones, over 12% seen once. What was sequenced was naive CD4+ T cells from blood. Receptor source: a woman between 40 and 50 years old in good health.

The chain links TRBV5-6 to TRBJ2-5, with D maybe TRBD2 (6 bases). With 4 bases removed from V and 1 base from J, the gap between germline ends came to 11 bases. Germline V lookup: CDR1 SGHDT, CDR2 YYEEEE. The CDR3 runs to 14 residues. This chain's CDR3 is CASSRGGVQETQYF. CDR3 nucleotide sequence: TGTGCCAGCAGCCGCGGCGGGGTCCAAGAGACCCAGTACTTC.

The chain is built from TRBV4-3 and TRBJ2-3, with unresolved D. This CDR3 region has 13 residues. The V gene lost 2 bases and the J gene lost 2 bases, with 5 bases spanning the gap. CDR1 LGHNA and CDR2 YSLEER come from the germline V gene. As DNA, the CDR3 is TGCGCCAGCAGCCAAATCTACACAGATACGCAGTATTTT. It codes for CASSQIYTDTQYF.

This clone was counted between two and nine times. The CDR3 sequence: CASSLASGIYGYTF. CDR3 bases: TGCGCCAGCAGCTTGGCGTCGGGAATCTATGGCTACACCTTC. The chain is built from TRBV5-1 and TRBJ1-2; no reliable D call. Trimming removed 0 bases from V and 4 bases from J, with 10 bases in between. The CDR3 is made up of 14 amino acids. Germline CDR1 is SGHRS and CDR2 is YFSETQ.